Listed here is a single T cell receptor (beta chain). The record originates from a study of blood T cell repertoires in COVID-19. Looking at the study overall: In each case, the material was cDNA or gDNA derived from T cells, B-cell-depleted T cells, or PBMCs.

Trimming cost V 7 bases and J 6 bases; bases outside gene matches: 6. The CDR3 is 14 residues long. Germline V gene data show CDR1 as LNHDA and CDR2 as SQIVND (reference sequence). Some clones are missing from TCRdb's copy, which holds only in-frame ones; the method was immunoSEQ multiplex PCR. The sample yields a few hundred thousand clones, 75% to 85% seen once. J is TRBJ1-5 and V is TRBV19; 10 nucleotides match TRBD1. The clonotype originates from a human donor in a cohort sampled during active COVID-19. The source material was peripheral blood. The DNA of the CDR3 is TGTGCCAGTACTCGACAGGGGGCTGGTCAGCCCCAGCATTTT. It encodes CASTRQGAGQPQHF.